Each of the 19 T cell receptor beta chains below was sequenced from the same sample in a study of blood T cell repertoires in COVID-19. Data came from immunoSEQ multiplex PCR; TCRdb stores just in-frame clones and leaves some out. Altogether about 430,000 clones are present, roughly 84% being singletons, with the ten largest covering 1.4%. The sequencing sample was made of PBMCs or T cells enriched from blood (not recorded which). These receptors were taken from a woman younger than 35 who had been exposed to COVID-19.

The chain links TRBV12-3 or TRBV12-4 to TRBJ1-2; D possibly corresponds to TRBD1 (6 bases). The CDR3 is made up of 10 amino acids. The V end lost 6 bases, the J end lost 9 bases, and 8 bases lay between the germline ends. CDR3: CASSQGSYTF. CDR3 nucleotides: TGTGCCAGCAGCCAGGGGAGCTACACCTTC.

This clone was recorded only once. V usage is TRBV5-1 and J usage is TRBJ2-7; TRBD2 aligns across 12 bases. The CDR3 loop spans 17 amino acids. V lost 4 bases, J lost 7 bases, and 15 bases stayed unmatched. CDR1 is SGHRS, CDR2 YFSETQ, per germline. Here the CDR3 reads CASSTAHASGRAREQYF. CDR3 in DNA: TGCGCCAGCAGCACCGCCCATGCTAGCGGGAGGGCCCGAGAGCAGTACTTC.

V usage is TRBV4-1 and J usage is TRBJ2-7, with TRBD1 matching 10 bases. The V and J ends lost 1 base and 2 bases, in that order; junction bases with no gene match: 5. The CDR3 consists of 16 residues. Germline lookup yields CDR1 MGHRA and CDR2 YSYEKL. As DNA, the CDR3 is TGCGCCAGCAGCCAAGTTTTAGGACAGGGGGCCTACGAGCAGTACTTC. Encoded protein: CASSQVLGQGAYEQYF.

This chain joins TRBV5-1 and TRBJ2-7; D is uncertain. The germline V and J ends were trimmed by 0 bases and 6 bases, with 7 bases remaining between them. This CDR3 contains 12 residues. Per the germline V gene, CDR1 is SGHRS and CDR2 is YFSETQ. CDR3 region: CASSLDQVEQYF. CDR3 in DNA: TGCGCCAGCAGCTTGGATCAGGTCGAGCAGTACTTC.

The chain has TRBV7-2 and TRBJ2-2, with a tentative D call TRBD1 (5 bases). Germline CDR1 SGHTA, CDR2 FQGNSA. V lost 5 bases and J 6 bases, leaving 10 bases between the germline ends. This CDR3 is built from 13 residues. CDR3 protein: CASSLLGAGELFF. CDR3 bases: TGTGCCAGCAGCCTCCTAGGGGCCGGGGAGCTGTTTTTT.

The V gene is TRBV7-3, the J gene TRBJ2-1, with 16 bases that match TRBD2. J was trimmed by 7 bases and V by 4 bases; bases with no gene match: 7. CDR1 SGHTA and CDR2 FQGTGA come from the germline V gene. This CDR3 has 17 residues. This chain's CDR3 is CASSSLGLAGGLNEQFF. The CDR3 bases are TGTGCCAGCAGCTCACTGGGACTAGCGGGGGGGCTAAATGAGCAGTTCTTC. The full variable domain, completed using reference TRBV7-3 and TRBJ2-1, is GAGVSQTPSNKVTEKGKYVELRCDPISGHTALYWYRQSLGQGPEFLIYFQGTGAADDSGLPNDRFFAVRPEGSVSTLKIQRTERGDSAVYLCASSSLGLAGGLNEQFFGPGTRLTVL.

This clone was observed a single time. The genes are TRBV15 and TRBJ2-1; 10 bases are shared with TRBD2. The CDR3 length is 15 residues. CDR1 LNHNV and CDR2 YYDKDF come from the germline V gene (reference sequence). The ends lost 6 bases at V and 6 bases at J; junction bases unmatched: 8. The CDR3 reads CATSSGTSAPNEQFF. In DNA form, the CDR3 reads TGTGCCACCAGTTCCGGGACTAGCGCCCCCAATGAGCAGTTCTTC.

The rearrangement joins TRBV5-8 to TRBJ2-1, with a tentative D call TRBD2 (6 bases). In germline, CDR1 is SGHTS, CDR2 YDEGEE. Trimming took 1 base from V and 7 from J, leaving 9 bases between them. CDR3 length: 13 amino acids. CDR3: CASSLQGGNEQFF. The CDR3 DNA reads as TGTGCCAGCAGCTTGCAGGGAGGTAATGAGCAGTTCTTC.

CDR3 sequence: CASSYVGGQGYEQYF. The CDR3 DNA follows: TGTGCCAGCAGTTACGTGGGGGGACAGGGCTACGAGCAGTACTTC. The chain links TRBV6-5 to TRBJ2-7; TRBD1 aligns across 9 bases. Trimming removed 2 bases from V and 3 bases from J; junction bases left unmatched: 5. CDR1 and CDR2 from the germline V gene are MNHEY and SVGAGI. CDR3 length equals 15 residues.

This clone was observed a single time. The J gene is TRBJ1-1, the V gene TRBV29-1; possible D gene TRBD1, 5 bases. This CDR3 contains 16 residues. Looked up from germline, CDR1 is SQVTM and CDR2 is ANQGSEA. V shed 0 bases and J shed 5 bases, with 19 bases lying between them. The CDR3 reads CSVEDRTWALGTEAFF. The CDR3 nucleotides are TGCAGCGTTGAAGATCGGACATGGGCCTTGGGGACTGAAGCTTTCTTT.

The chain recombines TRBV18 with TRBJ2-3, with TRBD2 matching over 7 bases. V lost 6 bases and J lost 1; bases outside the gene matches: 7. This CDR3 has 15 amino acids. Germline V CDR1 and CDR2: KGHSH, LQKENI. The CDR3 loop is CASSLGAGGTDTQYF. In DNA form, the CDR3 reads TGTGCCAGCTCTCTTGGCGCGGGGGGCACAGATACGCAGTATTTT.

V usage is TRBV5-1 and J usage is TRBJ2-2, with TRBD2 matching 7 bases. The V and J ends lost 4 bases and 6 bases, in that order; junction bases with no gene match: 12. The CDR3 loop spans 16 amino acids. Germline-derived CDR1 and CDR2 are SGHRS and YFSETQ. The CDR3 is CASSNSGLELPGELFF. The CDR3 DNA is TGCGCCAGCAGCAACTCCGGACTAGAACTGCCCGGGGAGCTGTTTTTT. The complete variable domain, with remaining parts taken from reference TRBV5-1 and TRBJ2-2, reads KAGVTQTPRYLIKTRGQQVTLSCSPISGHRSVSWYQQTPGQGLQFLFEYFSETQRNKGNFPGRFSGRQFSNSRSEMNVSTLELGDSALYLCASSNSGLELPGELFFGEGSRLTVL.

In DNA, the CDR3 is TGTGCCAGCAGCGACCGGGGGAGGGCATCCTCCTACGAGCAGTACTTC. This codes for CASSDRGRASSYEQYF. The chain employs TRBV7-8 and TRBJ2-7; the match to TRBD2 covers 7 bases. The germline V gene encodes CDR1 SGHVS and CDR2 FQNEAQ. The CDR3 is made up of 16 amino acids. Trimming took 5 bases from V and 0 from J; bases not matched to a gene: 10.

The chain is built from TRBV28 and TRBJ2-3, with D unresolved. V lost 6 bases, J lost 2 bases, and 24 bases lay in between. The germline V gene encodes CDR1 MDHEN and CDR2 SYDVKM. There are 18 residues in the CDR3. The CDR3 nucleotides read TGTGCCAGCAGGCGCCCTTTATCGACACCGACGTTCACAGATACGCAGTATTTT. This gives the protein CASRRPLSTPTFTDTQYF.

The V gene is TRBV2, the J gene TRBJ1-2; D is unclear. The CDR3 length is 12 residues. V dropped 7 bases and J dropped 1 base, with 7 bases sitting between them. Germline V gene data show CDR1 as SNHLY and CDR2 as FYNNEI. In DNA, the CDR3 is TGTGCCAGCAACCCTAGTAACTATGGCTACACCTTC. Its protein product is CASNPSNYGYTF.

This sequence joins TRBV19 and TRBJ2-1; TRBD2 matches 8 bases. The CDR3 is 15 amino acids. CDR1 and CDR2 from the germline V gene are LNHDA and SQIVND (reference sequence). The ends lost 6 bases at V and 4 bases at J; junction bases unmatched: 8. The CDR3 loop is CASSFAGGQYNEQFF. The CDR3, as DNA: TGTGCCAGTAGCTTTGCGGGGGGCCAATACAATGAGCAGTTCTTC.

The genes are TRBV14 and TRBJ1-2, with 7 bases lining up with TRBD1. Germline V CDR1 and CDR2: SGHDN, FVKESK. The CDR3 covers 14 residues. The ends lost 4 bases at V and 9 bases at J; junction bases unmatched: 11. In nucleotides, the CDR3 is TGTGCCAGCAGCCCCGACAGGGAGGATTTGCGCTACACCTTC. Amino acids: CASSPDREDLRYTF.

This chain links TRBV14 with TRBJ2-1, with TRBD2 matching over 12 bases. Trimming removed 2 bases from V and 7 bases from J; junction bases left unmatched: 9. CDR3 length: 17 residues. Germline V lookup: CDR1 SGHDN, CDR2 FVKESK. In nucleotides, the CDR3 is TGTGCCAGCAGCCAAAGCCGACTAGCGGGAGAGAAGAATGAGCAGTTCTTC. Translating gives CASSQSRLAGEKNEQFF.

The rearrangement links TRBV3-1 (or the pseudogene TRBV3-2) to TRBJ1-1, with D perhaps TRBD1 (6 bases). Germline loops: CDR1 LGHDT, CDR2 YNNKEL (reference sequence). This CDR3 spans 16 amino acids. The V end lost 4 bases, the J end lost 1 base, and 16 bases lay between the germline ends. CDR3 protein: CASSRQGGAENTEAFF. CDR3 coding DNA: TGTGCCAGCAGCCGTCAAGGGGGGGCCGAGAACACTGAAGCTTTCTTT.